A single TCR beta chain is shown here with its context. These data belong to a study of CD8 T cells in Susac syndrome. In germline, CDR1 is MNHNS, CDR2 SASEGT. V shed 7 bases, J shed 7 bases, and the junction held 17 bases outside the gene matches. This CDR3 contains 17 residues. Reverse transcription of about 0.45 to 1 ug RNA was performed with random hexamers. Each CDR3 protein is one row after TCRdb ran MiXCR on the immunoSEQ multiplex PCR reads. Among 170,000 or so distinct CDR3 sequences listed, approximately 93% were seen once. This chain joins TRBV6-1 and TRBJ1-5, with 9 bases matching TRBD1. This TCR was sampled from a human donor with multiple sclerosis. The specimen sequenced was CD4+ T cells from PBMCs. The CDR3 nucleotides are TGTGCCAGCACCTGGGGCTTACCGGGACAGGGTGGGCAGCCCCAGCATTTT. Encoded protein: CASTWGLPGQGGQPQHF.